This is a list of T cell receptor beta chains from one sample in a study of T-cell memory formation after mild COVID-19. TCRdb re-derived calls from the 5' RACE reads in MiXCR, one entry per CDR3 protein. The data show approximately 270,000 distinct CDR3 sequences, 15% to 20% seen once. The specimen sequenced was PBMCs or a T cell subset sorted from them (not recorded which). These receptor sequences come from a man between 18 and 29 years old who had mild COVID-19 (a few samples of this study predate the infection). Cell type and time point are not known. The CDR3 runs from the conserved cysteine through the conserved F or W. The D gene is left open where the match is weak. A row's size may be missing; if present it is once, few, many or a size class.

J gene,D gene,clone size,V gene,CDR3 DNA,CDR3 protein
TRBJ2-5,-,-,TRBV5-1,TGCGCCAGCAGGGACCAGCCTCAAGAGACCCAGTACTTC,CASRDQPQETQYF
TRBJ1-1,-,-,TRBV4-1,TGCGCCAGCAGCCAAGAAGTGTTTGTTGACCCAACGGGAGGAGCTTTCTTT,CASSQEVFVDPTGGAFF
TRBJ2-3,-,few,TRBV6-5,TGTGCCAGCAGTCCCCCCGGGGGGCCGGGGACAGATACGCAGTATTTT,CASSPPGGPGTDTQYF
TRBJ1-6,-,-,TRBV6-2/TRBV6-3,TGTGCCAGCAGTTACCTCCGGACAGTTTATAATTCACCCCTCCACTTT,CASSYLRTVYNSPLHF
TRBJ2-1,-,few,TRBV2,TGTGCCAGCAAGGTTTATAATGAGCAGTTCTTC,CASKVYNEQFF
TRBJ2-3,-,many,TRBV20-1,TGCAGTGCTGCGGGGATTAGCACAGATACGCAGTATTTT,CSAAGISTDTQYF
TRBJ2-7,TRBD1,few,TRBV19,TGTGCCAGTAGTATTGGACAGGGGGCCTACGAGCAGTACTTC,CASSIGQGAYEQYF
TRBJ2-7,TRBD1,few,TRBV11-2,TGTGCCAGCAGCTCACCGGGACAGGACTACGAGCAGTACTTC,CASSSPGQDYEQYF
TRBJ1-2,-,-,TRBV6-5,TGTGCCAGCAGTTATTATACAGGGAACTATGGCTACACCTTC,CASSYYTGNYGYTF
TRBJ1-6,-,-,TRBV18,TGTGCCAGCTCAGCAACAGGGTCGGATTCACCCCTCCACTTT,CASSATGSDSPLHF
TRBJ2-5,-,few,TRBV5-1,TGCGCCAGCAGCTTGGCCCTTACGGAGACCCAGTACTTC,CASSLALTETQYF
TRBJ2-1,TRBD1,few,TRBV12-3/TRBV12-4,TGTGCCAGCACCCCCCCAGGGGGCTCCTACAATGAGCAGTTCTTC,CASTPPGGSYNEQFF
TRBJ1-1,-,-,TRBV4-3,TGCGCCAGCAGCCAAGACGTCAGGCGATGTGAGGCTTTCTTT,CASSQDVRRCEAFF
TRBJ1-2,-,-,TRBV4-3,TGCGCCAGCAGCCCAGATCGGCGAGGCTACACCTTC,CASSPDRRGYTF
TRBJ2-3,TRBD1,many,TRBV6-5,TGTGCCACTCGAACCAGGACAGGGAAATCTACGCAGTATTTT,CATRTRTGKSTQYF
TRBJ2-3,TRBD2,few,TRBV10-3,TGTGCCATCAGGCGGGGGGGCGAGGTAGATACGCAGTATTTT,CAIRRGGEVDTQYF
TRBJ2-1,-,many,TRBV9,TGTGCCAGCAGCGTAGGGGATCGCACGAATGAGCAGTTCTTC,CASSVGDRTNEQFF
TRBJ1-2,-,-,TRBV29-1,TGCAGCGTGTGGGAACAGAACTATGGCTACACCTTC,CSVWEQNYGYTF
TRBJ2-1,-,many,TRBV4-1,TGCGCCAGCAGCCGGGGGGCGGCCTCCTACAATGAGCAGTTCTTC,CASSRGAASYNEQFF
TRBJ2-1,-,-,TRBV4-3,TGCGCCAGCAGCCAAGAACGGGCCTCTGAGCAGTTCTTC,CASSQERASEQFF
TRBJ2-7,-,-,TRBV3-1,TGTGCCAGCAGCCCGTACGGTACCGGGACCCATGACTACGAGCAGTACTTC,CASSPYGTGTHDYEQYF
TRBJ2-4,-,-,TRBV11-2,TGTGCCAGCAAACGATTTGACAGAAAAAACATTCAGTACTTC,CASKRFDRKNIQYF
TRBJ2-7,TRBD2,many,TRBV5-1,TGCGCCAGCAGCTTGGCGGGGGGTTCCTACGAGCAGTACTTC,CASSLAGGSYEQYF
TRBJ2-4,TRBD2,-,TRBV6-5,TGTGCCAGCAGCTCCTGGACTAGCGGGGGAAACATTCAGTACTTC,CASSSWTSGGNIQYF
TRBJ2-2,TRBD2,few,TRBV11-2,TGTGCCAGCAGCCTTACGCGGGGGGCGAACACCGGGGAGCTGTTTTTT,CASSLTRGANTGELFF
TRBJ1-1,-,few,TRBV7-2,TGTGCCAGCAGCTTAGTATGGGGGACTGAAGCTTTCTTT,CASSLVWGTEAFF
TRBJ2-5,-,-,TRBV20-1,TGCAGTGCTAGACCTCCTACAGGGACCCCCGAGACCCAGTACTTC,CSARPPTGTPETQYF
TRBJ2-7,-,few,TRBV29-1,TGCAGCGTTAGTGGTGTTTTTGATAGAATTACTTACGAGCAGTACTTC,CSVSGVFDRITYEQYF
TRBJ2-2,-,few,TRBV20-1,TGCAGTGCCACCGGGTTGGCGGGGAGCACCGGGGAGCTGTTTTTT,CSATGLAGSTGELFF
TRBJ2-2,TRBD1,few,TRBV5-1,TGCGCCAGCAGACTGTCGGGACAGGGGTTTTCCGGGGAGCTGTTTTTT,CASRLSGQGFSGELFF
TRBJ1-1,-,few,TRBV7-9,TGTGCCAGCAAAGGGCGATACGGGGTGAACACTGAAGCTTTCTTT,CASKGRYGVNTEAFF
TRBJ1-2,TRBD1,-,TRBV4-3,TGCGCCAGCAGCCAGGAAGGGACAGGAACTTTCTATGGCTACACCTTC,CASSQEGTGTFYGYTF
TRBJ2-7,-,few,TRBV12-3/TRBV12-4,TGTGCCAGCAGTTTAGTTCGTGAGGGGGAGCAGTACTTC,CASSLVREGEQYF
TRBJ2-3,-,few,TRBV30,TGTGCCTGGAGTCCCAACGCTGGGGATACGCAGTATTTT,CAWSPNAGDTQYF
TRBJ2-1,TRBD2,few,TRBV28,TGTGCCAGCAGGGGACTAGCGGGTTACAATGAGCAGTTCTTC,CASRGLAGYNEQFF
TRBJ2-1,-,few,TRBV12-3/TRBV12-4,TGTGCCAGCAGTTCAGGGGGAGGCAATGAGCAGCTCTTCTTC,CASSSGGGNEQLFF
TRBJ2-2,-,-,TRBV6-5,TGTGCCAGCAGAAGGCAGGGGAGGAACACCGGGGAGCTGTTTTTT,CASRRQGRNTGELFF
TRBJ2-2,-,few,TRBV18,TGTGCCAGCTCACCACCCTGGAACACCGGGGAGCTGTTTTTT,CASSPPWNTGELFF
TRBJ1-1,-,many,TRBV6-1,TGTGCCAGCAGTGCAGCCGGGAGTAACACTGAAGCTTTCTTT,CASSAAGSNTEAFF
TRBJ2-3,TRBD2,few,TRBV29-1,TGCAGCGTTGAACCGACTAGCGGCTTGAACACAGATACGCAGTATTTT,CSVEPTSGLNTDTQYF
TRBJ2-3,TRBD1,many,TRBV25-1,TGTGCCAGCAGTGAGACAGGGGGCCGAGATACGCAGTATTTT,CASSETGGRDTQYF
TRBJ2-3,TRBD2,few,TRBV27,TGTGCCAGCAGTCCCTCGACTAGCGGGGCCACAGATACGCAGTATTTT,CASSPSTSGATDTQYF
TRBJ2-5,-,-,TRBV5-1,TGCGCCAGCAGCCCCGGGGAACCCCAAGAGACCCAGTACTTC,CASSPGEPQETQYF
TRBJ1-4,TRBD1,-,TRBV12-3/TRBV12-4,TGTGCCAGCAGACGGACAGGGCTAAGTGAAAAACTGTTTTTT,CASRRTGLSEKLFF
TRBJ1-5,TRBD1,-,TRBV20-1,TGCAGTGCTAGAAAAGACAGGGCGGGCAATCAGCCCCAGCATTTT,CSARKDRAGNQPQHF